The 14 T cell receptor beta chains below were found in one sample sequenced in a study of CD8+CD57+ T cells in acquired aplastic anemia. For sequencing, patients were chosen who had shown expansion of CD8+CD57+ cells by flow cytometry. Genomic DNA, serving as template, underwent TCR beta VDJ and CDR3 profiling. TCRdb re-called the reads with MiXCR, one entry per CDR3 protein. The sample carries fewer than 300,000 distinct CDR3 sequences, 65% to 90% recorded once. Sequenced: sorted CD4+, CD8+, or CD8+CD57+ T cells (not recorded which) from PBMCs. These receptors were collected from a human donor with aplastic anemia.

The chain carries TRBV7-2 and TRBJ1-1; D may be TRBD1 (5 bases). The germline V gene has CDR1 SGHTA and CDR2 FQGNSA. Trimming removed 6 bases at V and 14 bases at J, with 28 bases between. CDR3 length equals 15 residues. The CDR3 DNA reads TGTGCCAGCAGGCAAGGTGTGTCAGGGAACAATGAAGGGTTCTTT. It is translated as CASRQGVSGNNEGFF.

This chain links TRBV7-8 with TRBJ2-3; D remains unclear. The CDR3 sequence is 14 residues long. V gave up 0 bases and J gave up 14 bases, with 18 bases separating them. Germline V gives CDR1 SGHVS, CDR2 FQNEAQ. The CDR3 DNA sequence: TGTGCCAGCAGCTTAGCGGCAGGTGCCACTACCCTGTATTTT. Residues: CASSLAAGATTLYF.

The chain's CDR3 is CASSLGSGGYNFALHF. In DNA, the CDR3 is TGTGCCAGCAGCTTGGGGTCGGGCGGCTATAATTTTGCCCTCCACTTT. The chain carries TRBV9 and TRBJ1-6; D is unclear. Germline CDR1 is SGDLS and CDR2 is YYNGEE. V dropped 4 bases and J dropped 14 bases, with 25 bases sitting between them. The CDR3 loop spans 16 amino acids.

This clonotype has a single count. Because the CDR3 is missing its conserved closing phenylalanine or tryptophan, this is likely a read error. The DNA is omitted, as the CDR3 cannot be located on it reliably, and the CDR3 follows TCRdb's listing. This chain links TRBV2 with TRBJ2-3. Germline V gives CDR1 SNHLY, CDR2 FYNNEI. The CDR3 extends over 14 residues, inclusive of both ends. CDR3 loop: CASSLADGYTFGSV.

Concerning this clonotype itself: A read error may produce the germline difference seen at one junction end. DNA of the CDR3: TGTGCCAGCAGCGTAGCGGGAGGTCCCACTACGGAGTATTTT. It encodes CASSVAGGPTTEYF. The chain is built from TRBV9 and TRBJ2-3; 7 bases match TRBD2. CDR3 length: 14 residues. Per germline, CDR1 SGDLS and CDR2 YYNGEE.

About this clonotype: The junction departs from the called germline gene at one end, perhaps through a read error. The gene calls are TRBV2 and TRBJ2-1; 7 bases are a match to TRBD2. The CDR3 runs 14 residues. CDR1 SNHLY and CDR2 FYNNEI come from the germline V gene. This CDR3 reads CASGTSAGRDEQFF. The DNA of the CDR3 is TGTGCCAGCGGAACTAGCGCGGGGAGGGATGAGCAGTTCTTT.

A note on this clonotype: No conserved phenylalanine or tryptophan ends this CDR3, so it is likely a read error. No DNA is shown, since the ends of the CDR3 on it are uncertain; the CDR3 is the one TCRdb lists. The chain combines TRBV15 with TRBJ2-7; whether TRBD1, the table's D call, matches the DNA was not checked. The CDR3 spans 18 amino acids, including both terminal residues. The germline CDR1 and CDR2 sequences are LNHNV and YYDKDF (reference sequence). The CDR3 loop reads CASSCRSDEEALYYEPDT.

In its sample, this clonotype was seen many times. This chain links TRBV18 with TRBJ1-2, with TRBD1 matching over 10 bases. CDR1 KGHSH and CDR2 LQKENI come from the germline V gene. The CDR3 contains 13 residues. V shed 3 bases and J 6 bases; nucleotides not matched to a gene: 1. Written as DNA, the CDR3 is TGTGCCAGCTCACCGACAGGGGGCGATGGCTACACCTTC. Translated: CASSPTGGDGYTF. The variable domain in full, completed from reference TRBV18 and TRBJ1-2, reads NAGVMQNPRHLVRRRGQEARLRCSPMKGHSHVYWYRQLPEEGLKFMVYLQKENIIDESGMPKERFSAEFPKEGPSILRIQQVVRGDSAAYFCASSPTGGDGYTFGSGTRLTVV.

This chain links TRBV5-6 with TRBJ1-1; D gene uncertain. The V end was cut by 5 bases, the J end by 3 bases, with 17 bases between. This CDR3 has 15 amino acids. CDR1 is SGHDT, CDR2 YYEEEE, per germline. CDR3 in amino acids: CASRLVQPTHTEAFF. CDR3 nucleotides: TGTGCCAGCAGACTGGTTCAGCCTACACACACTGAAGCTTTCTTT. The full variable domain, rest sourced from reference TRBV5-6 and TRBJ1-1, is DAGVTQSPTHLIKTRGQQVTLRCSPKSGHDTVSWYQQALGQGPQFIFQYYEEEERQRGNFPDRFSGHQFPNYSSELNVNALLLGDSALYLCASRLVQPTHTEAFFGQGTRLTVV.

This clonotype was counted a few times. The chain links TRBV7-2 to TRBJ2-1; 8 bases fit TRBD2. The ends lost 3 bases at V and 8 bases at J; junction bases unmatched: 12. The CDR3 has 16 amino acids. Germline assignment: CDR1 SGHTA and CDR2 FQGNSA. CDR3 in amino acids: CASSFERGGGSHEQFF. CDR3 in DNA: TGTGCCAGCAGCTTTGAAAGAGGCGGGGGGAGCCATGAGCAGTTCTTC.

Points on this clonotype: The conserved phenylalanine or tryptophan is not found at the CDR3 terminus, so this likely reflects a read error. Because the CDR3's place on the DNA is in doubt, the DNA is left out and the CDR3 is given as listed by TCRdb. The V call is TRBV7-8, the J call TRBJ1-2. The CDR3 numbers 13 amino acids, ends counted. The germline V gene has CDR1 SGHVS and CDR2 FQNEAQ. CDR3: CASSLGGGGGTPY.

This chain connects TRBV7-3 to TRBJ1-1, with D unresolved. The V end was cut by 5 bases, the J end by 0 bases, with 7 bases between. The CDR3 spans 13 residues. Germline V lookup: CDR1 SGHTA, CDR2 FQGTGA. The CDR3 loop is CASSGGVNTEAFF. The CDR3 bases are TGTGCCAGCAGCGGCGGGGTGAACACTGAAGCTTTCTTT.

On this clonotype: The junction shows a germline mismatch at one end, possibly a read error. The CDR3 coding sequence is TGTGCCAGCAGTTCTAGCGGCACTGGGACGCAGACTCAGTACTTC. It specifies CASSSSGTGTQTQYF. The chain employs TRBV9 and TRBJ2-5, with 7 bases aligning to TRBD2. CDR1 and CDR2 from the germline V gene are SGDLS and YYNGEE. The CDR3 extends over 15 amino acids.

V and J are TRBV5-8 and TRBJ1-2, with unresolved D. The CDR3 consists of 13 residues. Trimming removed 2 bases at V and 8 bases at J, with 13 bases between. Germline V gene sequence: CDR1 SGHTS, CDR2 YDEGEE. In nucleotides, the CDR3 is TGTGCCAGCAGCTTTCATCCAGAGGACGGCTACACCTTC. Its translation is CASSFHPEDGYTF.